This T cell receptor (beta chain) emerged from a study of PD-1 blockade in classical Hodgkin lymphoma. General observations from the study: A reduction in baseline TCR diversity was reportedly seen in newly diagnosed patients relative to healthy donors. TCR diversity in CD4+, not CD8+, cells rose significantly by C4D1. Complete responders' baseline diversity resembled that of newly diagnosed patients.

A note on this clone: The antigen is undetermined.

Produced via immunoSEQ multiplex PCR; TCRdb's table is partial and in-frame only. The sample contains tens of thousands of clones, about nine tenths of which appear only once. The germline V gene has CDR1 KGHSH and CDR2 LQKENI. The CDR3 contains 14 residues. Trimming removed 3 bases from V and 8 bases from J, with 13 bases in between. No patient escaped relapse after autologous stem cell transplantation, and brentuximab vedotin exposure varied. The patients, who had relapsed/refractory classical Hodgkin lymphoma, achieved best responses of complete response, partial response or progressive disease. The receptor's source is a human donor with classical Hodgkin lymphoma. The sequencing used peripheral blood mononuclear cells (PBMCs), collected at baseline. This chain connects TRBV18 to TRBJ1-4, with a tentative D call TRBD1 (5 bases). The CDR3: CASSPLRVGEKLFF. In DNA, the CDR3 is TGTGCCAGCTCACCCCTCAGGGTCGGCGAAAAACTGTTTTTT.